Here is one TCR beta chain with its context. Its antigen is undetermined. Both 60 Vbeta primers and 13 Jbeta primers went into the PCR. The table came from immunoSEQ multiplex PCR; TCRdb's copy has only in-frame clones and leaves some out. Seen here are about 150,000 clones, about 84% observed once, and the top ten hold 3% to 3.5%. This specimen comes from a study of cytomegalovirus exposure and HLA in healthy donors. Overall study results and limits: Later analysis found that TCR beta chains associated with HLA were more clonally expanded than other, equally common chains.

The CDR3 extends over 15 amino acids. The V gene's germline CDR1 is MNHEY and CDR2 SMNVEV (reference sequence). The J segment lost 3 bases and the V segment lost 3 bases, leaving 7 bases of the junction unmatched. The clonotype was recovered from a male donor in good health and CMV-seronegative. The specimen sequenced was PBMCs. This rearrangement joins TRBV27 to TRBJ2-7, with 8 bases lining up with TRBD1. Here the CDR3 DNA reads TGTGCCAGCAGTTTTATGACAGGGGTCCTCTACGAGCAGTACTTC. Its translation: CASSFMTGVLYEQYF.